This T cell receptor beta chain is drawn from a study of cytomegalovirus exposure and HLA in healthy donors. Germline loops: CDR1 LNHDA, CDR2 SQIVND (reference sequence). V was trimmed by 1 base and J by 7 bases, leaving 19 bases between them. The CDR3 consists of 17 residues. A multiplex PCR was run with 60 Vbeta primers and 13 Jbeta primers. Measured with immunoSEQ multiplex PCR; TCRdb has only the in-frame clones, and not every one. The sample has 100,000 to 150,000 clones, 70% to 85% seen once; the top ten hold about 13%. Material: PBMCs. The chain carries TRBV19 and TRBJ2-2, with D perhaps matching TRBD1 (6 bases). The receptor was derived from a middle-aged woman in good health and CMV-seropositive. The CDR3: CASSIGLGASQNGELFF. The CDR3 region has the DNA TGTGCCAGTAGTATAGGGCTGGGGGCCAGCCAAAACGGGGAGCTGTTTTTT.